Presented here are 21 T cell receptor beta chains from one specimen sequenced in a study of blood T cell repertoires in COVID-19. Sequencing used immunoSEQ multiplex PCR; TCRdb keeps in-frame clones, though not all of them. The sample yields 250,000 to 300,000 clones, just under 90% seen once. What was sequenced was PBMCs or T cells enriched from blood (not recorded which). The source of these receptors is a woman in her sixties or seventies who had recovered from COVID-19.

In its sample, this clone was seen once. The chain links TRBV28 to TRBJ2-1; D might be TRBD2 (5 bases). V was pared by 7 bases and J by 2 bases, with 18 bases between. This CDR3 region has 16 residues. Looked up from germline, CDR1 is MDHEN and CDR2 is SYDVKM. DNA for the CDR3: TGTGCCAGCACCCCCTCTTCCGGGGTCACCTACAATGAGCAGTTCTTC. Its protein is CASTPSSGVTYNEQFF. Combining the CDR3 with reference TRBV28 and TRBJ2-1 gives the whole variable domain DVKVTQSSRYLVKRTGEKVFLECVQDMDHENMFWYRQDPGLGLRLIYFSYDVKMKEKGDIPEGYSVSREKKERFSLILESASTNQTSMYLCASTPSSGVTYNEQFFGPGTRLTVL.

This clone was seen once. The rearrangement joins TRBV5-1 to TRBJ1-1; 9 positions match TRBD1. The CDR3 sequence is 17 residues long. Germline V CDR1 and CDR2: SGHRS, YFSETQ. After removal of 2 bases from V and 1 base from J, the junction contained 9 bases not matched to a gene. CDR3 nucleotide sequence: TGCGCCAGCAGCTTTGGGCAAGGACAGGGGAAGAACACTGAAGCTTTCTTT. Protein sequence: CASSFGQGQGKNTEAFF.

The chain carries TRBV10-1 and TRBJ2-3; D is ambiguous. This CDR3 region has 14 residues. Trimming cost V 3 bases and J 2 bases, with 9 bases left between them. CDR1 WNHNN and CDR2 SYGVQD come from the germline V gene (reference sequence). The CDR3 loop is CASSDPPVTDTQYF. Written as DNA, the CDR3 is TGCGCCAGCAGTGACCCCCCTGTCACAGATACGCAGTATTTT.

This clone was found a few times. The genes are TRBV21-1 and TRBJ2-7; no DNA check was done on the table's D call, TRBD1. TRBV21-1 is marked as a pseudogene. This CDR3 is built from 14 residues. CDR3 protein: CASSPRQGPNEQYF. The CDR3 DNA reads TGTGCCAGCAGCCCACGACAGGGGCCAAACGAGCAGTACTTC.

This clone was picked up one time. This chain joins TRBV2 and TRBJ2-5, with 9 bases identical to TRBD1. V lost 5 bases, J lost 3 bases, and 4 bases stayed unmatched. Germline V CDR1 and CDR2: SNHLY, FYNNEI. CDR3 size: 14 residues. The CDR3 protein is CASSSGQGKETQYF. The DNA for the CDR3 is TGTGCCAGCAGTTCCGGACAGGGGAAAGAGACCCAGTACTTC.

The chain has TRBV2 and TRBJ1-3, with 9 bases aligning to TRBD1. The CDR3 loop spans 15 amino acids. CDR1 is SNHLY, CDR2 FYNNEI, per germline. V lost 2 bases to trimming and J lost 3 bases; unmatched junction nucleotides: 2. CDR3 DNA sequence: TGTGCCAGCAGTGAAAACAGGGGGCTTGGAAACACCATATATTTT. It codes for CASSENRGLGNTIYF.

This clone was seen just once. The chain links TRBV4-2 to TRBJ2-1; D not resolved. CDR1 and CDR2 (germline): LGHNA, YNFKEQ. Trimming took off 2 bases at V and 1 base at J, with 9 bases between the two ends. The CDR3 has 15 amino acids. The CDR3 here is CASSQNTGSYNEQFF. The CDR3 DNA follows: TGTGCCAGCAGCCAAAATACGGGTTCCTACAATGAGCAGTTCTTC.

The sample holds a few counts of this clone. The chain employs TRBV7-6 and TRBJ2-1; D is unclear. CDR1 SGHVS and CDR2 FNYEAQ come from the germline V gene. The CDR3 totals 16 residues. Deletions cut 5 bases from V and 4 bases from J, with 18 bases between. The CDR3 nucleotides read TGTGCCAGCAGCCCCTACTCCAGTTCCGGGTACAATGAGCAGTTCTTC. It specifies CASSPYSSSGYNEQFF.

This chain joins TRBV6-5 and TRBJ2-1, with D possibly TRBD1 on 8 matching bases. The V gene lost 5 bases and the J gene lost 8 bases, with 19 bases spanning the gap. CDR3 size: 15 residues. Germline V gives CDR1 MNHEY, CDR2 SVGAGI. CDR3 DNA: TGTGCCAGCAGTATCACAGGGGGGGGAAGCGATGAGCAGTTCTTC. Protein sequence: CASSITGGGSDEQFF.

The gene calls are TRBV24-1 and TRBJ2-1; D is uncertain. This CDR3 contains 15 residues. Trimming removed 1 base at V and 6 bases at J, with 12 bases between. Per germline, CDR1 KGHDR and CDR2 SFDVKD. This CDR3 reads CATSDFVLSRNEQFF. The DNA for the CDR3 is TGTGCCACCAGTGATTTTGTGTTGAGTCGCAATGAGCAGTTCTTC.

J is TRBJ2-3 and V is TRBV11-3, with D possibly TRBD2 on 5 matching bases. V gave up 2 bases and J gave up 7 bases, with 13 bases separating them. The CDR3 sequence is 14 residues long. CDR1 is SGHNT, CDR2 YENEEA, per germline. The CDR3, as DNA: TGTGCCAGCAGCTTACAGCCCACGGGGTATACGCAGTATTTT. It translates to CASSLQPTGYTQYF.

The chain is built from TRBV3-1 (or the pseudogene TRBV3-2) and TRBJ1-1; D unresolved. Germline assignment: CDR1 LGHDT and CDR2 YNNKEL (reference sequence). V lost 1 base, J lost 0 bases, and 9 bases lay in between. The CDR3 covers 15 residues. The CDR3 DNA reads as TGTGCCAGCAGCCAAGCGAGGAGAATGAACACTGAAGCTTTCTTT. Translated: CASSQARRMNTEAFF.

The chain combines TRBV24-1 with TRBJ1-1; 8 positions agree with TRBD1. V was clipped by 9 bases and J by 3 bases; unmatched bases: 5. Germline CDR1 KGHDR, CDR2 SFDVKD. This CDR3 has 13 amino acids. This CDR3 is CATSETGDTEAFF. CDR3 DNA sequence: TGTGCCACCTCAGAGACAGGGGACACTGAAGCTTTCTTT.

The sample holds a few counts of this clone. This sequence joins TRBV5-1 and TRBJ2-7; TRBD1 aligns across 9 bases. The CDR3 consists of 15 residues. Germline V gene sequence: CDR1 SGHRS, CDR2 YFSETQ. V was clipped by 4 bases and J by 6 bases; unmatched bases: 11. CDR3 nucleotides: TGCGCCAGCAGCGTCACCGGGACAGGGACCATCGAGCAGTACTTC. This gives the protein CASSVTGTGTIEQYF.

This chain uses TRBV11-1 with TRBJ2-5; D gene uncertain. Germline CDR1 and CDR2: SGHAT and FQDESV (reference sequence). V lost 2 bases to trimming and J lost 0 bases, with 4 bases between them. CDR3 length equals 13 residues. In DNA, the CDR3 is TGTGCCAGCAGCTTAAACTACCAAGAGACCCAGTACTTC. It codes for CASSLNYQETQYF.

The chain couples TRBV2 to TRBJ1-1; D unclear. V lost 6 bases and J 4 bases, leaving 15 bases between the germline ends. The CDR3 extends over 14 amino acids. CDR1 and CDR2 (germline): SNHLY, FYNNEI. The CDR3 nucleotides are TGTGCCAGCAGGGGAGGGCAATCGAGCACTGAAGCTTTCTTT. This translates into CASRGGQSSTEAFF.

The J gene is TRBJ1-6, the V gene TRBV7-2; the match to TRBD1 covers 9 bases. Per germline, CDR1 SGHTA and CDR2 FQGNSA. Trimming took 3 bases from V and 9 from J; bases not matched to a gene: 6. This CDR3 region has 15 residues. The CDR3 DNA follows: TGTGCCAGCAGCTTGCGGGACAGGGCGTTTTCACCCCTCCACTTT. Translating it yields CASSLRDRAFSPLHF.

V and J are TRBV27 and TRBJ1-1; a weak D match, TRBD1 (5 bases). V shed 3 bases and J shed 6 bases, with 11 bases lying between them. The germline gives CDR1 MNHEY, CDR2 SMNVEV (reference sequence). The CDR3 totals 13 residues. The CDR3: CASSFSGWAEAFF. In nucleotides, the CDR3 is TGTGCCAGCAGTTTCTCAGGGTGGGCTGAAGCTTTCTTT.

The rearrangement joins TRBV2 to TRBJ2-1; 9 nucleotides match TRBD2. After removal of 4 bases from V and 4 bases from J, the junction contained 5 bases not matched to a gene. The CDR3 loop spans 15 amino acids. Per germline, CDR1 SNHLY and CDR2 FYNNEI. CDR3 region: CASSVTSGLYNEQFF. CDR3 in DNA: TGTGCCAGCAGTGTGACTAGCGGATTGTACAATGAGCAGTTCTTC.

The CDR3 sequence: CASSYPRDKNTEAFF. Here the CDR3 DNA reads TGTGCCAGCAGTTACCCCCGGGACAAGAACACTGAAGCTTTCTTT. This chain connects TRBV6-2 or TRBV6-3 to TRBJ1-1; D is perhaps TRBD1 (6 bases). CDR3 size: 15 residues. Germline-derived CDR1 and CDR2 are MNHEY and SVGEGT. With 2 bases removed from V and 1 base from J, the gap between germline ends came to 11 bases.

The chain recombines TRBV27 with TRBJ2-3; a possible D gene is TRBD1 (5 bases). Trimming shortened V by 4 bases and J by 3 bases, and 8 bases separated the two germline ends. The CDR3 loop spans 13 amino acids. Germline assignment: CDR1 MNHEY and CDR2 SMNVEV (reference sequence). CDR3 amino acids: CASSSRQTDTQYF. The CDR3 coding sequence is TGTGCCAGCAGTTCCCGACAGACAGATACGCAGTATTTT.